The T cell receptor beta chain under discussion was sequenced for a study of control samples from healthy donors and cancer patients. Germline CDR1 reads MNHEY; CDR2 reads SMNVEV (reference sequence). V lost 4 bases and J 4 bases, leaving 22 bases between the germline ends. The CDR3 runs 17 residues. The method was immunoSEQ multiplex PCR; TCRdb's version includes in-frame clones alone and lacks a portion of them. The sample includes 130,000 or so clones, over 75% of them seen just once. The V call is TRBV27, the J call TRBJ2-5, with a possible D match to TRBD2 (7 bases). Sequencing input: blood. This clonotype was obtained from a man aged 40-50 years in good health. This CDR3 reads CASSYRGGRARAETQYF. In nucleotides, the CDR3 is TGTGCCAGCAGTTATAGGGGGGGTAGGGCCCGAGCAGAGACCCAGTACTTC.